The entry below describes one TCR beta chain. The antigen it binds to is not known. Base qualities are not recorded, but no much larger clone differs from it by a single base. The data were taken from a study of shared clonotypes between healthy human individuals (TCRdb year 2020). Study-wide context: Three men and two women, aged 18 to 49 years, made up the cohort. Per donor, three plates each were used for CD4 naive and CD4 memory, two for CD8 naive, and one for CD8 memory. To estimate repertoire size and how much clonotype sharing occurs between individuals, the study deeply sequenced the blood TCR repertoires of several healthy adults. Libraries were prepared and TCR repertoires were sequenced by different laboratories using diverse techniques, in order to increase sequencing depth and limit assay-specific biases. Each donor's leukapheresis produced roughly between roughly 0.85 and 9.5 billion PBMCs.

The donors were healthy, HIV-negative adults with no recently reported acute infections or vaccinations. Every donor was a Caucasian adult living in Nashville, Tennessee, USA. CD4+ T cells were enriched through magnetic negative selection, after which naive cells were positively selected on CD45RA and the remaining negative fraction served as the memory subset. After blood collection by leukapheresis, PBMCs were isolated using Ficoll-Histopaque density gradient centrifugation and then cryopreserved in the vapor phase of liquid nitrogen. Analytical flow cytometry was used to check the purity and quantity of every magnetically sorted T cell population. From each sorted fraction, genomic DNA was isolated and quantified by UV absorbance on a Nanodrop 2000c. Cut back by 7 bases and 8 bases, the V and J ends lie 18 bases apart. The CDR3 runs 15 residues from the cysteine to the phenylalanine. Just the 45-base CDR3 DNA is kept, in frame starting at base 1. As encoded in the germline V gene (reference sequence), CDR1 is LNHDA while CDR2 is SQIVND.

Summary of the overall study and its limitations: Based on pairwise subsampling, the degree of clonotype sharing among donors was expected to be affected by sequencing depth. Even with the large sequencing depth, rarefaction of the sorted-subset datasets indicated that sequencing was incomplete. Sampling was restricted to blood, and TCR repertoires in tissue are likely to differ from TCR repertoires in blood. Naive subsets generally had larger estimated clonotype richness than memory subsets did. Compared with non-shared clonotypes, clonotypes shared by all four sorted-subset donors had higher generation probabilities. Across several donors, 5% to 6% of naive CD4, more than 3% of naive CD8, 2.3% of memory CD4, and 0.3% to 0.45% of memory CD8 clonotypes were shared. Because the study included a small number of donors, the genetic and exposure-history diversity represented was limited.

TCR CDR3 regions were amplified from genomic DNA by multiplex PCR using the deep immunoSEQ assay. Genomic DNA extracted from each cell subset was distributed evenly over all wells of several immunoSEQ 96-well plates, and each plate served as one replicate. For sorted subsets, 200 to 250 ng of genomic DNA, equivalent to around 31,000 T cell genomes, went into each replicate PCR. The purified libraries were quantified using a Qubit 3.0 fluorometer, sized with a Bioanalyzer 2100, and then quantified again using the KAPA Library Quantification kit. Every immunoSEQ 96-well plate was sequenced on a dedicated single-read 150-cycle Illumina NextSeq 550 flow cell. Per the authors' processing: Because the immunoSEQ output held only junctional sequences and lacked quality scores, the filtering could not match the filtering applied to full-length reads. Sequences were annotated with PyIR, a Python wrapper for IgBLAST v1.9, and V/J genes and CDR3 were assigned using IMGT germline references. Any read was removed if the V/J assignment was weak (E-value above 1e-6), the CDR3 was missing, or the read contained stop codons, out-of-frame junctions, or ambiguous translated residues. V3J clonotypes were defined by identical inferred V gene, J gene, and CDR3 amino acid sequence. Percentage overlap between repertoires was calculated by dividing the number of shared unique clonotypes by the size of the smaller repertoire. Richness of each repertoire was evaluated using RTK rarefaction, the Chao1 estimator, and Recon v2.1 estimates of unobserved clonotypes. Generation probabilities were computed with OLGA for all TCRbeta clonotypes obtained by the gDNA method from four donors. TCRdb took this table from immuneACCESS and kept in-frame rearrangements with V and J called. Such tables lack part of the clones; where checked against another copy, unresolved V genes explain under half of the gap, and the rest is unexplained. The V and J calls and clone size were taken over from that table, and D and trimming were inferred from the DNA. The sample yields around 2.1 million clones; approximately 96% were counted once. The ten most abundant clones make up around 0.13% of the sample.

Sequencing used naive CD4+ T cells sorted from blood. The cell subset or site label for this specimen denotes: CD45RA+ positively selected. The sequence was obtained from a young man in good health. Recombination connected TRBV19 to TRBJ1-6; the D gene assignment is ambiguous. This receptor carries the CDR3 CASKMVVGGDSPLHF. The nucleotide sequence reads TGTGCCAGTAAAATGGTGGTAGGCGGGGATTCACCCCTCCACTTT.